The rows below give T cell receptor beta chains drawn from one sample of a study of blood T cell repertoires in COVID-19. Data came from immunoSEQ multiplex PCR; TCRdb stores just in-frame clones and leaves some out. The table has some 170,000 clones, roughly 90% seen once. The sequenced sample was peripheral blood. All receptors derive from a woman aged 45 to 65 with acute or convalescent COVID-19. Both conserved end residues are part of each CDR3. Each record gives: J gene, D gene, V gene, clone size, CDR3 DNA, CDR3 protein. A D gene is named only where the DNA matches it firmly. Part of the rows lack a size; the others show once, few, many or a class for expanded clones.

j_call: TRBJ1-2
d_call: TRBD1
v_call: TRBV4-3
clone_size: -
cdr3_nt: TGCGCCAGCAGCGCGGACAGGGGGAAAAACTATGGCTACACCTTC
cdr3_aa: CASSADRGKNYGYTF

j_call: TRBJ2-5
d_call: TRBD1
v_call: TRBV5-1
clone_size: -
cdr3_nt: TGCGCCAGCAGCCCGTGGGACAGACAAGAGACCCAGTACTTC
cdr3_aa: CASSPWDRQETQYF

j_call: TRBJ2-5
d_call: TRBD1
v_call: TRBV28
clone_size: once
cdr3_nt: TGTGCCAGCAAAGGGGACAGCCAAGAGACCCAGTACTTC
cdr3_aa: CASKGDSQETQYF

j_call: TRBJ2-5
d_call: -
v_call: TRBV11-2
clone_size: -
cdr3_nt: TGTGCCAGCAGCCCTAGGGGCCAAGAGACCCAGTACTTC
cdr3_aa: CASSPRGQETQYF

j_call: TRBJ2-5
d_call: TRBD2
v_call: TRBV11-2
clone_size: -
cdr3_nt: TGTGCCAGCAGGGCTAGCGGGGCCGGGGCAGAGACCCAGTACTTC
cdr3_aa: CASRASGAGAETQYF

j_call: TRBJ2-3
d_call: TRBD1
v_call: TRBV30
clone_size: -
cdr3_nt: TGTGCCTGGAGTCTAGGGACAGGGTTTGATACGCAGTATTTT
cdr3_aa: CAWSLGTGFDTQYF

j_call: TRBJ1-2
d_call: TRBD1
v_call: TRBV5-4
clone_size: once
cdr3_nt: TGTGCCAGCAGCCCTGACAGGGGAGCTAACTATGGCTACACCTTC
cdr3_aa: CASSPDRGANYGYTF

j_call: TRBJ1-6
d_call: -
v_call: TRBV9
clone_size: once
cdr3_nt: TGTGCCAGCAGCGCGAGCCGGGACCCTGCGGGGTCACCCCTCCACTTT
cdr3_aa: CASSASRDPAGSPLHF

j_call: TRBJ1-1
d_call: -
v_call: TRBV11-2
clone_size: once
cdr3_nt: TGTGCCAGCAGCTTCGTAGAAGCTTTCTTT
cdr3_aa: CASSFVEAFF

j_call: TRBJ2-5
d_call: TRBD2
v_call: TRBV5-6
clone_size: -
cdr3_nt: TGTGCCAGCAGCTTGTCGGGGGGGACAAAGCGAGAGACCCAGTACTTC
cdr3_aa: CASSLSGGTKRETQYF

j_call: TRBJ2-1
d_call: -
v_call: TRBV5-1
clone_size: -
cdr3_nt: TGCGCCAGCAGCTGGGGAGCCTACAATGAGCAGTTCTTC
cdr3_aa: CASSWGAYNEQFF

j_call: TRBJ1-1
d_call: TRBD1
v_call: TRBV9
clone_size: -
cdr3_nt: TGTGCCAGCACCTCACCAGGGGACAGGGAAGCTTTCTTT
cdr3_aa: CASTSPGDREAFF

j_call: TRBJ1-2
d_call: -
v_call: TRBV2
clone_size: -
cdr3_nt: TGTGCCAGCAGGGCAGACAGTTTGGGCTACACCTTC
cdr3_aa: CASRADSLGYTF

j_call: TRBJ2-7
d_call: -
v_call: TRBV5-1
clone_size: -
cdr3_nt: TGCGCCAGCAGCTTGGATCTAGCGACCTACGAGCAGTACTTC
cdr3_aa: CASSLDLATYEQYF

j_call: TRBJ2-7
d_call: -
v_call: TRBV5-4
clone_size: few
cdr3_nt: TGTGCCAGCAGCACCGGTGGAGGGAAGGGACCATCCTACGAGCAGTACTTC
cdr3_aa: CASSTGGGKGPSYEQYF

j_call: TRBJ2-7
d_call: TRBD2
v_call: TRBV7-2
clone_size: -
cdr3_nt: TGTGCCAGCAGCTTAGTCGGGGGGGCCCCATACGAGCAGTACTTC
cdr3_aa: CASSLVGGAPYEQYF

j_call: TRBJ2-5
d_call: -
v_call: TRBV9
clone_size: -
cdr3_nt: TGTGCCAGCAGCGTAGGAGTAGCTACCCAAGAGACCCAGTACTTC
cdr3_aa: CASSVGVATQETQYF

j_call: TRBJ2-7
d_call: -
v_call: TRBV6-5
clone_size: -
cdr3_nt: TGTGCCAGCAGTCCTAGACAGGCCTACGAGCAGTACTTC
cdr3_aa: CASSPRQAYEQYF

j_call: TRBJ2-7
d_call: TRBD1
v_call: TRBV25-1
clone_size: -
cdr3_nt: TGTGCCAGCAGTGCAACCCGACAGGGGTTACCCTACGAGCAGTACTTC
cdr3_aa: CASSATRQGLPYEQYF

j_call: TRBJ2-5
d_call: -
v_call: TRBV9
clone_size: -
cdr3_nt: TGTGCCAGCAGCGTAGCCCCGGGGTTCCAAGAGACCCAGTACTTC
cdr3_aa: CASSVAPGFQETQYF

j_call: TRBJ2-7
d_call: TRBD1
v_call: TRBV10-3
clone_size: once
cdr3_nt: TGTGCCATCAGTGCTACAGGGGACACCTACGAGCAGTACTTC
cdr3_aa: CAISATGDTYEQYF

j_call: TRBJ2-3
d_call: -
v_call: TRBV19
clone_size: few
cdr3_nt: TGTGCCAGTAGTATAGACGACTCCACAGATACGCAGTATTTT
cdr3_aa: CASSIDDSTDTQYF

j_call: TRBJ2-7
d_call: -
v_call: TRBV3-1/TRBV3-2
clone_size: -
cdr3_nt: TGTGCCAGCAGCCAGGTGGGCAGGGAGGCCGAGCAGTACTTC
cdr3_aa: CASSQVGREAEQYF

j_call: TRBJ1-3
d_call: TRBD1
v_call: TRBV2
clone_size: -
cdr3_nt: TGTGCCAGCGGACCAGGGCTACAGGGGCCTGGAAACACCATATATTTT
cdr3_aa: CASGPGLQGPGNTIYF

j_call: TRBJ2-1
d_call: TRBD1
v_call: TRBV29-1
clone_size: -
cdr3_nt: TGCAGCTCAGTTTCCCGGGACAGGGCTTACAATGAGCAGTTCTTC
cdr3_aa: CSSVSRDRAYNEQFF

j_call: TRBJ1-1
d_call: -
v_call: TRBV18
clone_size: -
cdr3_nt: TGTGCCAGCTCACCACCTGTCGGGAACACTGAAGCTTTCTTT
cdr3_aa: CASSPPVGNTEAFF

j_call: TRBJ1-2
d_call: -
v_call: TRBV19
clone_size: -
cdr3_nt: TGTGCCAGTAGTATTCAAACAGGGATGGGCTATGGCTACACCTTC
cdr3_aa: CASSIQTGMGYGYTF

j_call: TRBJ1-1
d_call: -
v_call: TRBV5-4
clone_size: -
cdr3_nt: TGTGCCAGCAGCTTGGGCCTAAACACTGAAGCTTTCTTT
cdr3_aa: CASSLGLNTEAFF

j_call: TRBJ2-7
d_call: -
v_call: TRBV6-5
clone_size: -
cdr3_nt: TGTGCCAGCAGTTACTCCGGGCAGGGTCCCTACGAGCAGTACTTC
cdr3_aa: CASSYSGQGPYEQYF

j_call: TRBJ1-5
d_call: -
v_call: TRBV7-2
clone_size: -
cdr3_nt: TGTGCCAGCAGCTTATTCGGACAGCCTCCTGGCCCCCAGCATTTT
cdr3_aa: CASSLFGQPPGPQHF

j_call: TRBJ1-1
d_call: -
v_call: TRBV5-1
clone_size: -
cdr3_nt: TGCGCCAGCAGCTTGGGCCCGGGACAAAACACTGAAGCTTTCTTT
cdr3_aa: CASSLGPGQNTEAFF

j_call: TRBJ2-1
d_call: TRBD1
v_call: TRBV7-9
clone_size: few
cdr3_nt: TGTGCCAGCAGCTTAAGGGGGACAGGGCCCTACAATGAGCAGTTCTTC
cdr3_aa: CASSLRGTGPYNEQFF

j_call: TRBJ1-1
d_call: TRBD1
v_call: TRBV29-1
clone_size: -
cdr3_nt: TGCAGCGCTGTCGACAGGGGGAACACTGAAGCTTTCTTT
cdr3_aa: CSAVDRGNTEAFF

j_call: TRBJ2-3
d_call: -
v_call: TRBV6-2/TRBV6-3
clone_size: once
cdr3_nt: TGTGCCAGCAGTAACCCCCCAGGTGACACAGATACGCAGTATTTT
cdr3_aa: CASSNPPGDTDTQYF

j_call: TRBJ2-3
d_call: TRBD2
v_call: TRBV7-9
clone_size: -
cdr3_nt: TGTGCCAGCAGCCTAGCGGGGGGGATCATTCTAAGCACAGATACGCAGTATTTT
cdr3_aa: CASSLAGGIILSTDTQYF

j_call: TRBJ2-1
d_call: TRBD1
v_call: TRBV18
clone_size: once
cdr3_nt: TGTGCCAGCTCACCGCAGGTGAGCACAGGGGGTGAGCAGTTCTTC
cdr3_aa: CASSPQVSTGGEQFF

j_call: TRBJ2-5
d_call: -
v_call: TRBV30
clone_size: -
cdr3_nt: TGTGCCTGGACTGGGGACAAAGAGACCCAGTACTTC
cdr3_aa: CAWTGDKETQYF

j_call: TRBJ1-1
d_call: -
v_call: TRBV6-6
clone_size: -
cdr3_nt: TGTGCCAGCGAGGAGAACACTGAAGCTTTCTTT
cdr3_aa: CASEENTEAFF

j_call: TRBJ2-5
d_call: -
v_call: TRBV19
clone_size: -
cdr3_nt: TGTGCCAGTAGTATTTTATATAGCCAAGAGACCCAGTACTTC
cdr3_aa: CASSILYSQETQYF

j_call: TRBJ1-1
d_call: -
v_call: TRBV30
clone_size: -
cdr3_nt: TGTGCCTGGAGTCAGGGTGAAGCTTTCTTT
cdr3_aa: CAWSQGEAFF

j_call: TRBJ1-4
d_call: -
v_call: TRBV10-3
clone_size: -
cdr3_nt: TGTGCCATCAGCGGGGGAACTAATGAAAAACTGTTTTTT
cdr3_aa: CAISGGTNEKLFF

j_call: TRBJ2-2
d_call: TRBD2
v_call: TRBV11-3
clone_size: -
cdr3_nt: TGTGCCAGCCTAGCGGGGTTGACCGGGGAGCTGTTTTTT
cdr3_aa: CASLAGLTGELFF

j_call: TRBJ2-3
d_call: TRBD2
v_call: TRBV5-5
clone_size: -
cdr3_nt: TGTGCCAGCAGCCCCTTTAGCGGGGGGGCGAAAGATACGCAGTATTTT
cdr3_aa: CASSPFSGGAKDTQYF

j_call: TRBJ2-1
d_call: TRBD2
v_call: TRBV30
clone_size: -
cdr3_nt: TGTGCCTGGCGAGGACTAGCGGGGGACAACTCCTACAATGAGCAGTTCTTC
cdr3_aa: CAWRGLAGDNSYNEQFF

j_call: TRBJ1-1
d_call: -
v_call: TRBV13
clone_size: -
cdr3_nt: TGTGCCAGCAGCTTAGAAGGGGAAGGTAGCACTGAAGCTTTCTTT
cdr3_aa: CASSLEGEGSTEAFF

j_call: TRBJ1-1
d_call: -
v_call: TRBV21-1
clone_size: -
cdr3_nt: TGTGCCAGCAGCAAATTTAACGGCCAGGGGGCCGTCTCGAACACTGAAGCTTTCTTT
cdr3_aa: CASSKFNGQGAVSNTEAFF

j_call: TRBJ2-5
d_call: TRBD2
v_call: TRBV7-2
clone_size: -
cdr3_nt: TGTGCCGGCAGCCCGAGGAGCGGGAGTGGGCAGACCCAGTACTTC
cdr3_aa: CAGSPRSGSGQTQYF

j_call: TRBJ1-6
d_call: -
v_call: TRBV2
clone_size: -
cdr3_nt: TGTGCCAGCAGTGATCCTGTTTCACCCCTCCACTTT
cdr3_aa: CASSDPVSPLHF

j_call: TRBJ1-2
d_call: TRBD1
v_call: TRBV12-5
clone_size: -
cdr3_nt: TGTGCTAGTGCCTTGACAGGGGGCGTCATGATTGGCTACACCTTC
cdr3_aa: CASALTGGVMIGYTF

j_call: TRBJ1-6
d_call: TRBD1
v_call: TRBV5-1
clone_size: -
cdr3_nt: TGCGCCAGCAGCATTCAGGGACAGGGGATCTCAAATTCACCCCTCCACTTT
cdr3_aa: CASSIQGQGISNSPLHF

j_call: TRBJ1-5
d_call: -
v_call: TRBV27
clone_size: once
cdr3_nt: TGTGCCAGCAGTTTCCGACGGGGTGTTCAGCCCCAGCATTTT
cdr3_aa: CASSFRRGVQPQHF